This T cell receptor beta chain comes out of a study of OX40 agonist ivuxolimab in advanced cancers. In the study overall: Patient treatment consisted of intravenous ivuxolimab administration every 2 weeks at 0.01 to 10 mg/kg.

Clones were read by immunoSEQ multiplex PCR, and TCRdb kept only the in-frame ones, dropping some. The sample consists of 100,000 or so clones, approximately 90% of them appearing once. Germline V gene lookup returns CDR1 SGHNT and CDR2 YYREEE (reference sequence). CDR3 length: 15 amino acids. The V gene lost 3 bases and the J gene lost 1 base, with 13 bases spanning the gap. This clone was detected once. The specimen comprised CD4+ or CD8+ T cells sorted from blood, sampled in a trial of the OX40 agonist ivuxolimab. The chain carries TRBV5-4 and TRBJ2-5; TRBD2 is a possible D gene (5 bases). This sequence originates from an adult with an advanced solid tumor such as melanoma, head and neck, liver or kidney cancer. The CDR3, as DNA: TGTGCCAGCAGCTCCAGACTAAGCGGCCAAGAGACCCAGTACTTC. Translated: CASSSRLSGQETQYF.